One sample yielded the 2 T cell receptor beta chains listed below, sequenced in a study of spatial heterogeneity in lung cancer. TCRdb recomputed calls from the 5' RACE reads with MiXCR, one row per CDR3 protein. The sample yields approximately 39,000 distinct CDR3 sequences, approximately 6.8% seen once. Time point noted: sample taken at primary tumor resection. The source was PBMCs, collected at surgery. These receptors all come from a female donor with early-stage non-small cell lung cancer.

This clonotype was counted ten times or more. This sequence joins TRBV20-1 and TRBJ1-4; D gene unclear. The CDR3 totals 11 residues. V lost 0 bases to trimming and J lost 8 bases, with 4 bases between them. From germline, CDR1 is DFQATT and CDR2 SNEGSKA (reference sequence). CDR3 sequence: CSARDREKLFF. The CDR3 DNA reads TGCAGTGCTAGAGATCGGGAAAAACTGTTTTTT.

This clonotype was counted a single time. This chain connects TRBV24-1 to TRBJ2-5; tentatively, D is TRBD2 (6 bases). Per germline, CDR1 KGHDR and CDR2 SFDVKD. V lost 0 bases, J lost 2 bases, and 15 bases lay in between. The CDR3 consists of 17 residues. The CDR3 coding sequence is TGTGCCACCAGTGATTTGGGTAATTCGGGACTGCAAGAGACCCAGTACTTC. This encodes CATSDLGNSGLQETQYF.